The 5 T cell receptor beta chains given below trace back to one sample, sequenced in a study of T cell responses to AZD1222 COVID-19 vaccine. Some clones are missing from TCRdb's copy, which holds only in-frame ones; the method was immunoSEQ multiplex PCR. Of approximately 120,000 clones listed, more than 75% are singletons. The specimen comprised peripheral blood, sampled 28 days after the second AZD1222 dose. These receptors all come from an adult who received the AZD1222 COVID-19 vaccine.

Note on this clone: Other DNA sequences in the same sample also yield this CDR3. The CDR3 here is CASSLQGATEKLFF. CDR3 in DNA: TGTGCCAGCAGCTTGCAGGGGGCGACTGAAAAACTGTTTTTT. The chain links TRBV5-4 to TRBJ1-4, with 8 bases lining up with TRBD1. This CDR3 comprises 14 residues. Germline trimming cut 1 base from V and 7 bases from J; bases unmatched to any gene: 3. Looked up from germline, CDR1 is SGHNT and CDR2 is YYREEE (reference sequence).

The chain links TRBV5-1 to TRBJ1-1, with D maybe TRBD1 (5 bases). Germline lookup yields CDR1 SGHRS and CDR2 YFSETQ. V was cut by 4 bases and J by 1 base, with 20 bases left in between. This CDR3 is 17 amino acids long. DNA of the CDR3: TGCGCCAGCAGCGGAGATCGGCTCAGGGAGAGGAACACTGAAGCTTTCTTT. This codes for CASSGDRLRERNTEAFF.

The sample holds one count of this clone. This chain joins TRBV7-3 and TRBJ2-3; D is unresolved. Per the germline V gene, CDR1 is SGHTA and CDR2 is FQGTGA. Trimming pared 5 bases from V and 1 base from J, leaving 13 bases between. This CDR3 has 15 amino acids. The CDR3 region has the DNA TGTGCCAGCAGCCACGATACCCGGGGCACAGATACGCAGTATTTT. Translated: CASSHDTRGTDTQYF.

CDR3 amino acids: CASSATDRGGNGYTF. CDR3 bases: TGTGCCAGCAGCGCGACTGACAGGGGCGGCAATGGCTACACCTTC. The chain recombines TRBV9 with TRBJ1-2; 8 nucleotides agree with TRBD1. The CDR3 contains 15 residues. Germline V gene lookup returns CDR1 SGDLS and CDR2 YYNGEE. The J segment lost 6 bases and the V segment lost 3 bases, leaving 10 bases of the junction unmatched.

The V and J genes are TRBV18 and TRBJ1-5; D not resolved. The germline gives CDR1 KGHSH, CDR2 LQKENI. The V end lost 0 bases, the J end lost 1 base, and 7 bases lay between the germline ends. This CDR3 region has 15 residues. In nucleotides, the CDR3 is TGTGCCAGCTCACCACCTGGCAGGAGCAATCAGCCCCAGCATTTT. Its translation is CASSPPGRSNQPQHF. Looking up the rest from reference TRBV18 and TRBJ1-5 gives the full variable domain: NAGVMQNPRHLVRRRGQEARLRCSPMKGHSHVYWYRQLPEEGLKFMVYLQKENIIDESGMPKERFSAEFPKEGPSILRIQQVVRGDSAAYFCASSPPGRSNQPQHFGDGTRLSIL.